Listed here are 17 T cell receptor beta chains from one sample, sequenced in a study of shared clonotypes between healthy human individuals. Measured with immunoSEQ multiplex PCR; TCRdb has only the in-frame clones, and not every one. The data show about 490,000 clones, 70% to 85% seen once. The sequenced sample was PBMCs. Receptors originate from a woman between 35 and 50 years old in good health. Some clones in this sample may be carry-over from other donors' samples.

This chain uses TRBV7-2 with TRBJ2-2, with TRBD2 matching over 16 bases. Trimming cost V 5 bases and J 7 bases; bases outside gene matches: 7. Germline-derived CDR1 and CDR2 are SGHTA and FQGNSA. The CDR3 loop spans 17 amino acids. The CDR3 nucleotides are TGTGCCAGCAGCAGGGGACTAGCGGGAGGGTTCGACGGGGAGCTGTTTTTT. Translated, it gives CASSRGLAGGFDGELFF.

The J gene is TRBJ2-1, the V gene TRBV5-1, with 10 bases aligning to TRBD2. The CDR3 consists of 16 residues. The junction had 5 bases not matched to a gene; V was cut back by 4 bases and J by 1 base. Per germline, CDR1 SGHRS and CDR2 YFSETQ. CDR3 amino acids: CASSDRTSGSYNEQFF. DNA of the CDR3: TGCGCCAGCAGCGATCGGACTAGCGGATCCTACAATGAGCAGTTCTTC.

This clone was seen only once. The gene calls are TRBV28 and TRBJ2-7; 11 bases match TRBD2. There are 18 residues in the CDR3. CDR1 MDHEN and CDR2 SYDVKM come from the germline V gene. With 6 bases clipped from V and 0 bases from J, the junction kept 13 bases outside the gene matches. CDR3 DNA: TGTGCCAGCAGCAGTCCCGGGACTAGCGGTAGAAGCTCCTACGAGCAGTACTTC. This gives the protein CASSSPGTSGRSSYEQYF.

In its sample, this clone was seen a few times. The chain combines TRBV19 with TRBJ2-7; no clear D. Trimming left V 5 bases short and J 2 bases short, with 16 bases between. Germline CDR1 is LNHDA and CDR2 is SQIVND (reference sequence). The CDR3 has 15 amino acids. CDR3 nucleotide sequence: TGTGCCAGTAGTCTTAGGCGTGAGGCCACCTACGAGCAGTACTTC. This encodes CASSLRREATYEQYF.

The rearrangement uses TRBV28 and TRBJ1-6; a possible D gene is TRBD1 (6 bases). The CDR3 totals 17 residues. Germline V gene sequence: CDR1 MDHEN, CDR2 SYDVKM. Deletions cut 5 bases from V and 10 bases from J, with 24 bases between. The CDR3 DNA sequence: TGTGCCAGCAGTCCCCCATGGTCTACAGGGTTCGGATCACCCCTCCACTTT. This translates into CASSPPWSTGFGSPLHF.

This clone was seen a single time. This CDR3 reads CASSMRQVREQFF. The DNA for the CDR3 is TGTGCCAGTAGTATGCGGCAGGTCCGTGAGCAGTTCTTC. This chain connects TRBV19 to TRBJ2-1, with no clear D. This CDR3 spans 13 amino acids. Germline V gives CDR1 LNHDA, CDR2 SQIVND (reference sequence). V lost 3 bases, J lost 9 bases, and 12 bases lay in between.

The rearrangement links TRBV5-8 to TRBJ1-2; D remains ambiguous. The ends were cut back, 0 bases at V and 1 base at J, with 4 bases in the middle. Germline V gene sequence: CDR1 SGHTS, CDR2 YDEGEE. This CDR3 has 13 amino acids. CDR3 DNA sequence: TGTGCCAGCAGCTTGGGACTTAACTATGGCTACACCTTC. Protein sequence: CASSLGLNYGYTF.

V and J are TRBV9 and TRBJ1-5, with D maybe TRBD1 (5 bases). The CDR3 is 14 amino acids. The V gene's germline CDR1 is SGDLS and CDR2 YYNGEE. V lost 0 bases and J 5 bases, leaving 9 bases between the germline ends. The CDR3 DNA sequence: TGTGCCAGCAGCGTAGGATGGGGGGATCAGCCCCAGCATTTT. Protein sequence: CASSVGWGDQPQHF.

This rearrangement joins TRBV27 to TRBJ1-5; possible D gene TRBD1, 6 bases. Trimming stripped 2 bases from V and 3 bases from J, with 8 bases between. CDR1 MNHEY and CDR2 SMNVEV come from the germline V gene (reference sequence). This CDR3 is 14 amino acids long. The CDR3 coding sequence is TGTGCCAGCAGTTTAGGGGGCCCCAATCAGCCCCAGCATTTT. Its protein is CASSLGGPNQPQHF.

V gene TRBV18 combines with J gene TRBJ2-7; no clear D. This CDR3 is 14 amino acids long. Germline V gives CDR1 KGHSH, CDR2 LQKENI. V gave up 2 bases and J gave up 3 bases, with 11 bases separating them. DNA for the CDR3: TGTGCCAGCTCACCAGATGGGGAAAACTACGAGCAGTACTTC. It is translated as CASSPDGENYEQYF. The full variable domain, its missing parts supplied by reference TRBV18 and TRBJ2-7, is NAGVMQNPRHLVRRRGQEARLRCSPMKGHSHVYWYRQLPEEGLKFMVYLQKENIIDESGMPKERFSAEFPKEGPSILRIQQVVRGDSAAYFCASSPDGENYEQYFGPGTRLTVT.

A remark on this clone: A far larger clone is just one base off, so this is likely a read error. The J gene is TRBJ2-7, the V gene TRBV7-3; 7 bases map to TRBD2. V lost 3 bases, J lost 5 bases, and 1 base stayed unmatched. Germline V CDR1 and CDR2: SGHTA, FQGTGA. The CDR3 covers 12 residues. CDR3 DNA sequence: TGTGCCAGCAGCTTGGCGGGGGACGAGCAGTACTTC. Amino acids: CASSLAGDEQYF.

V and J are TRBV10-3 and TRBJ1-6; D is uncertain. V lost 3 bases and J lost 6, with 12 bases in between. Germline CDR1 and CDR2: ENHRY and SYGVKD. The CDR3 contains 15 residues. For the CDR3, the DNA is TGTGCCATCAGTGACAGGAGTATCCTTAATTCACCCCTCCACTTT. As protein: CAISDRSILNSPLHF.

This chain links TRBV20-1 with TRBJ2-7; D is unclear. Germline-derived CDR1 and CDR2 are DFQATT and SNEGSKA (reference sequence). The V gene lost 0 bases and the J gene lost 12 bases, with 12 bases spanning the gap. The CDR3 runs 11 residues. For the CDR3, the DNA is TGCAGTGCTAGAGATCGGCGGACGATGTACTTC. Amino acids: CSARDRRTMYF.

The genes are TRBV5-6 and TRBJ2-1; D gene uncertain. The germline CDR1 and CDR2 sequences are SGHDT and YYEEEE. This CDR3 contains 14 residues. Trimming removed 4 bases from V and 1 base from J, with 9 bases in between. Here the CDR3 DNA reads TGTGCCAGCAGCGGTATAGTGTCCTACAATGAGCAGTTCTTC. It is translated as CASSGIVSYNEQFF. Based on the CDR3 plus reference TRBV5-6 and TRBJ2-1, the full variable domain is DAGVTQSPTHLIKTRGQQVTLRCSPKSGHDTVSWYQQALGQGPQFIFQYYEEEERQRGNFPDRFSGHQFPNYSSELNVNALLLGDSALYLCASSGIVSYNEQFFGPGTRLTVL.

V and J are TRBV11-2 and TRBJ2-5, with 10 nucleotides matching TRBD2. The V gene end was trimmed by 2 bases and the J gene end by 3 bases; junction bases not matched to a gene: 3. The CDR3 totals 15 residues. The germline V gene encodes CDR1 SGHAT and CDR2 FQNNGV. The CDR3, as DNA: TGTGCCAGCAGCTTAAGCGGGAGGGCCGAAGAGACCCAGTACTTC. This encodes CASSLSGRAEETQYF.

V usage is TRBV11-3 and J usage is TRBJ2-2, with TRBD2 as a possible D gene (5 bases). V was pared by 2 bases and J by 3 bases, with 13 bases between. Germline CDR1 and CDR2: SGHNT and YENEEA. CDR3 length: 16 residues. The CDR3 DNA reads as TGTGCCAGCAGCTTATCCTGGGGAGAGGACACCGGGGAGCTGTTTTTT. Its protein is CASSLSWGEDTGELFF.

The rearrangement links TRBV5-6 to TRBJ2-5; 7 nucleotides line up with TRBD1. Trimming took 4 bases from V and 6 from J; bases not matched to a gene: 9. CDR3 size: 14 residues. CDR1 is SGHDT, CDR2 YYEEEE, per germline. CDR3 DNA sequence: TGTGCCAGCAGCCCCCCGCCGGACAGGAAGACCCAGTACTTC. It is translated as CASSPPPDRKTQYF.